This T cell receptor beta chain was recovered during a study of blood T cell repertoires in COVID-19. Study details: Italy, Spain and the United States were the sources of the convalescent and acute COVID-19 samples. Sources were T cells, B-cell-depleted T cells, or PBMCs; the material itself was cDNA or gDNA.

Clones were sequenced by immunoSEQ multiplex PCR, and TCRdb holds only the in-frame ones, with some missing. The table shows fewer than 500,000 clones, with more than 65% occurring only once. Germline V gene lookup returns CDR1 MNHNY and CDR2 SVGAGI (reference sequence). Trimming cost V 6 bases and J 4 bases, with 16 bases left between them. The CDR3 consists of 15 residues. The source is a human donor with acute or convalescent COVID-19. The donor label of this sample is uncertain. V gene TRBV6-6 combines with J gene TRBJ1-3, with D perhaps matching TRBD1 (6 bases). What was sequenced was peripheral blood. Here the CDR3 DNA reads TGTGCCAGCAGCTTGAACGGACAGCTCGGAAACACCATATATTTT. Protein product: CASSLNGQLGNTIYF.